The 5 T cell receptor beta chains listed next were all sequenced from one sample in a study of metastatic and nonmetastatic thyroid tumors. There were no patients who had received any treatment before thyroid surgery. Via MiXCR, TCRdb re-called the PCR reads. Among about 6,100 clones listed, around 32% were seen once. Sequences were obtained from adjacent normal tissue. Receptors were obtained from a female donor with papillary thyroid cancer or a benign thyroid nodule (not recorded which). Some clones in this sample may be carry-over from other donors' samples.

CDR3 amino acids: CASSLSMVGTGARSPLHF. CDR3 DNA sequence: TGTGCCAGCAGCTTAAGCATGGTTGGGACAGGGGCAAGGTCACCCCTCCACTTT. This chain links TRBV11-2 with TRBJ1-6; 10 bases agree with TRBD1. CDR3 length: 18 amino acids. Looked up from germline, CDR1 is SGHAT and CDR2 is FQNNGV. V lost 2 bases, J lost 10 bases, and 14 bases stayed unmatched.

The rearrangement joins TRBV20-1 to TRBJ2-7; no clear D. In germline, CDR1 is DFQATT, CDR2 SNEGSKA (reference sequence). V was clipped by 0 bases and J by 2 bases, with 17 bases between them. This CDR3 has 16 residues. The DNA of the CDR3 is TGCAGTGCTAGAGATTGGGCAGGTCGTGGAGCCTACGAGCAGTACTTC. Translation gives CSARDWAGRGAYEQYF.

This clone occurred once. The chain links TRBV20-1 to TRBJ2-7; D possibly corresponds to TRBD2 (5 bases). Germline V CDR1 and CDR2: DFQATT, SNEGSKA (reference sequence). V was shortened by 3 bases and J by 5 bases, with 17 bases between the two germline ends. This CDR3 region has 14 residues. The CDR3 reads CSARFRLGVDEQYF. In nucleotides, the CDR3 is TGCAGTGCTAGGTTTAGGTTGGGAGTAGACGAGCAGTACTTC.

This clone was observed a few times. This is likely a read error, given that the CDR3 carries no conserved phenylalanine or tryptophan at its end. The DNA is omitted, as the CDR3 cannot be located on it reliably, and the CDR3 follows TCRdb's listing. V and J are TRBV4-1 and TRBJ1-6. Germline V CDR1 and CDR2: MGHRA, YSYEKL. Inclusive of both ends, the CDR3 amounts to 12 amino acids. The CDR3 loop reads CASSQCNSPLPC.

In this sample, this clone is medium-sized. The chain has TRBV4-3 and TRBJ1-2; D not resolved. The CDR3 consists of 12 residues. The germline V and J ends were trimmed by 1 base and 5 bases, with 5 bases remaining between them. Germline V CDR1 and CDR2: LGHNA, YSLEER. The CDR3: CASSQGNYGYTF. The CDR3 DNA is TGCGCCAGCAGCCAAGGGAATTATGGCTACACCTTC.